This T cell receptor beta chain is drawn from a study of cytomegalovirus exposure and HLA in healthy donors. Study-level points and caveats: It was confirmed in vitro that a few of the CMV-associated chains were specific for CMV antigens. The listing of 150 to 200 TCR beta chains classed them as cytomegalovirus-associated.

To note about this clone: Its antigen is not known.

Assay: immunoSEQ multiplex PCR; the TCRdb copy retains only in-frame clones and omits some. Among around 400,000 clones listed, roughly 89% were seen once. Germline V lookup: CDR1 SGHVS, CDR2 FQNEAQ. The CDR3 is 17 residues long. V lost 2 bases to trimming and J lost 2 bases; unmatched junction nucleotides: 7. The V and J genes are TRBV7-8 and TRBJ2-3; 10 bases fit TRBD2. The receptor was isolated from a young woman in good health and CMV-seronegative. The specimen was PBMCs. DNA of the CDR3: TGTGCCAGCAGCTTACCGCTAGCGGGGGCTAACACAGATACGCAGTATTTT. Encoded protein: CASSLPLAGANTDTQYF.